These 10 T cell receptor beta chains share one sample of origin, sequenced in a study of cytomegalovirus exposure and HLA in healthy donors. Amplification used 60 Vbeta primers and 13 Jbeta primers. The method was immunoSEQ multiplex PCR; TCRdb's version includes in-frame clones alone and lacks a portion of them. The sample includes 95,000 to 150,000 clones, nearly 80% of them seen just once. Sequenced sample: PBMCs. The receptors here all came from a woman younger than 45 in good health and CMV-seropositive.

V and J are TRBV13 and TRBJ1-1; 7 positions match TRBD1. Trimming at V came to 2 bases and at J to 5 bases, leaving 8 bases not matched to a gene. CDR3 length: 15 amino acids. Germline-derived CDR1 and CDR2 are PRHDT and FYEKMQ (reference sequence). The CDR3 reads CASSLRQGVGTEAFF. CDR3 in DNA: TGTGCCAGCAGCTTAAGGCAGGGGGTTGGGACTGAAGCTTTCTTT.

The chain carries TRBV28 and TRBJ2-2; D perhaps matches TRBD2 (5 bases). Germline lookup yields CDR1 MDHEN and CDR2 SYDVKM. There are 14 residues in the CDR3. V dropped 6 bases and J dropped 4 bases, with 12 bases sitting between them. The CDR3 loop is CASSIGRGTGELFF. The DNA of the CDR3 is TGTGCCAGCAGCATCGGTCGGGGCACCGGGGAGCTGTTTTTT.

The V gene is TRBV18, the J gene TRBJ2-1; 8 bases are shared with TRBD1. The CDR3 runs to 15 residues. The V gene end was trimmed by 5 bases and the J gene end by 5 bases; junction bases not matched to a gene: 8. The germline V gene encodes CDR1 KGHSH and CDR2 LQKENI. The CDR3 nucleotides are TGTGCCAGCTCAATCGGACAGGGAGAGAACAATGAGCAGTTCTTC. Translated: CASSIGQGENNEQFF.

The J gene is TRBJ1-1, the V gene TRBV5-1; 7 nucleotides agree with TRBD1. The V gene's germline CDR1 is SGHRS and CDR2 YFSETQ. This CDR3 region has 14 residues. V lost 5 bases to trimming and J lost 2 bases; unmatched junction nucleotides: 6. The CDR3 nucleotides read TGCGCCAGCAGTATCAGACAGGGCAACACTGAAGCTTTCTTT. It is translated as CASSIRQGNTEAFF.

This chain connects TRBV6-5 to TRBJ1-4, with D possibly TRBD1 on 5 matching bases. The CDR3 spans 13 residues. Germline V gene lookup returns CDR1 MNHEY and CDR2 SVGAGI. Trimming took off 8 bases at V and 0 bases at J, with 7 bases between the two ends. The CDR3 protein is CASSTATNEKLFF. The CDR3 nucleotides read TGTGCCAGCTCGACAGCAACTAATGAAAAACTGTTTTTT.

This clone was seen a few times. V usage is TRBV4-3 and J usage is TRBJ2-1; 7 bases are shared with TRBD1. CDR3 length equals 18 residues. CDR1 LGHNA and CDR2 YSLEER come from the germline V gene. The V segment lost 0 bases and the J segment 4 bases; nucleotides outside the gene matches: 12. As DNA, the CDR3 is TGCGCCAGCAGCCAAGAGGCTGCGGACAGGCGATTTTACAATGAGCAGTTCTTC. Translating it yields CASSQEAADRRFYNEQFF.

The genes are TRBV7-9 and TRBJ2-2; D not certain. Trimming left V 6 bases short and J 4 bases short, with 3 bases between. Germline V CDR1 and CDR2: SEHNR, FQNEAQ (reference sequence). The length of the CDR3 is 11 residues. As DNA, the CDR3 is TGTGCCAGCAGGAGCACCGGGGAGCTGTTTTTT. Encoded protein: CASRSTGELFF. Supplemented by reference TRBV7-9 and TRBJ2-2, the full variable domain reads DTGVSQNPRHKITKRGQNVTFRCDPISEHNRLYWYRQTLGQGPEFLTYFQNEAQLEKSRLLSDRFSAERPKGSFSTLEIQRTEQGDSAMYLCASRSTGELFFGEGSRLTVL.

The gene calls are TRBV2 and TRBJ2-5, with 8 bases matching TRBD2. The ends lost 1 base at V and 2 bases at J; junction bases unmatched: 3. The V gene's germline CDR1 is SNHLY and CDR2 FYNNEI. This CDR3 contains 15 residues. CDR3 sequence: CASSEVTGGQETQYF. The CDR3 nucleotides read TGTGCCAGCAGTGAAGTAACGGGGGGGCAAGAGACCCAGTACTTC.

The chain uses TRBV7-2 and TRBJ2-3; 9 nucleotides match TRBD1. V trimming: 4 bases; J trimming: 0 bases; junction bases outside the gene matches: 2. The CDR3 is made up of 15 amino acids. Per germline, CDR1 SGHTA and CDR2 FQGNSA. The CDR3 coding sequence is TGTGCCAGCAGCTCTGACAGGGGGAGCACAGATACGCAGTATTTT. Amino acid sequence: CASSSDRGSTDTQYF. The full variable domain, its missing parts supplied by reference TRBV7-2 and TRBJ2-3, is GAGVSQSPSNKVTEKGKDVELRCDPISGHTALYWYRQSLGQGLEFLIYFQGNSAPDKSGLPSDRFSAERTGGSVSTLTIQRTQQEDSAVYLCASSSDRGSTDTQYFGPGTRLTVL.

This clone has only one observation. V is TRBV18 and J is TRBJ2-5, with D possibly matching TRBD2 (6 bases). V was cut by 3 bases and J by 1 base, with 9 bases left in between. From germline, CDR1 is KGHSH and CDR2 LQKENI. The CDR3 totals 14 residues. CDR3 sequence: CASSPAGLQETQYF. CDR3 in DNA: TGTGCCAGCTCACCCGCGGGGCTCCAAGAGACCCAGTACTTC.